The next 10 T cell receptor beta chains were all read from a single sample in a study of blood T cell repertoires in COVID-19. Assay used: immunoSEQ multiplex PCR; TCRdb lists only in-frame clones, some missing. The sample shows approximately 300,000 clones, roughly 90% of them seen only once. Source material: PBMCs or T cells enriched from blood (not recorded which). These receptors were obtained from a woman in her twenties or thirties who had recovered from COVID-19.

V gene TRBV7-8 combines with J gene TRBJ2-3, with TRBD2 matching 14 bases. Germline trimming cut 8 bases from V and 4 bases from J; bases unmatched to any gene: 5. The CDR3 contains 15 residues. CDR1 is SGHVS and CDR2 is FQNEAQ in the germline V gene. This CDR3 is CASGGLAGAADTQYF. CDR3 sequence (DNA): TGTGCCAGCGGGGGACTAGCGGGAGCGGCAGATACGCAGTATTTT.

The rearrangement uses TRBV7-2 and TRBJ1-2; D is possibly TRBD1 (5 bases). Germline V gives CDR1 SGHTA, CDR2 FQGNSA. CDR3 size: 12 residues. V shed 3 bases and J shed 9 bases, with 11 bases lying between them. The CDR3 sequence: CASSLNRRSYTF. In nucleotides, the CDR3 is TGTGCCAGCAGCTTGAACAGGCGTAGCTACACCTTC.

This clone was seen a single time. This chain connects TRBV4-1 to TRBJ2-2; D is perhaps TRBD2 (5 bases). Germline V gene data show CDR1 as MGHRA and CDR2 as YSYEKL. The ends were cut back, 1 base at V and 4 bases at J, with 19 bases in the middle. CDR3 length: 18 amino acids. The CDR3 region is CASSQALRTQRGTGELFF. The CDR3 DNA reads TGCGCCAGCAGCCAAGCGCTCCGGACTCAGCGAGGCACCGGGGAGCTGTTTTTT.

This chain uses TRBV19 with TRBJ2-3; D may be TRBD1 (5 bases). CDR1 is LNHDA, CDR2 SQIVND, per germline (reference sequence). The length of the CDR3 is 15 residues. V was cut by 3 bases and J by 8 bases, with 18 bases left in between. The chain's CDR3 is CASSISNNDRATQYF. Written as DNA, the CDR3 is TGTGCCAGTAGTATTTCCAACAACGACAGAGCTACGCAGTATTTT.

CDR3 sequence: CASSPLTSTDTQYF. Written as DNA, the CDR3 is TGTGCCAGCAGCCCCCTGACTTCGACAGATACGCAGTATTTT. The chain has TRBV7-2 and TRBJ2-3; D is uncertain. Between the trimmed V and J ends, which lost 5 bases and 3 bases, there was a span of 12 bases. CDR1 and CDR2 from the germline V gene are SGHTA and FQGNSA. The CDR3 has 14 amino acids. Full variable domain (outside the CDR3, taken from reference TRBV7-2 and TRBJ2-3): GAGVSQSPSNKVTEKGKDVELRCDPISGHTALYWYRQSLGQGLEFLIYFQGNSAPDKSGLPSDRFSAERTGGSVSTLTIQRTQQEDSAVYLCASSPLTSTDTQYFGPGTRLTVL.

The chain recombines TRBV7-6 with TRBJ1-6, with a tentative D call TRBD1 (5 bases). The germline V gene encodes CDR1 SGHVS and CDR2 FNYEAQ. The CDR3 runs 15 residues. V was cut by 5 bases and J by 8 bases, with 16 bases left in between. Here the CDR3 DNA reads TGTGCCAGCAGCCAGGGCACGGCGAAGGATTCACCCCTCCACTTT. Its protein product is CASSQGTAKDSPLHF.

The V call is TRBV5-1, the J call TRBJ2-7; tentatively, D is TRBD1 (5 bases). The V end lost 5 bases, the J end lost 4 bases, and 19 bases lay between the germline ends. The CDR3 is 15 residues long. Germline-derived CDR1 and CDR2 are SGHRS and YFSETQ. The CDR3 DNA reads as TGCGCCAGCAGATTAGGGTATAGGGGAAGGTACGAGCAGTACTTC. This gives the protein CASRLGYRGRYEQYF. The full variable domain, in which reference TRBV5-1 and TRBJ2-7 provide the parts outside the CDR3, is KAGVTQTPRYLIKTRGQQVTLSCSPISGHRSVSWYQQTPGQGLQFLFEYFSETQRNKGNFPGRFSGRQFSNSRSEMNVSTLELGDSALYLCASRLGYRGRYEQYFGPGTRLTVT.

The chain employs TRBV19 and TRBJ2-7; 8 positions agree with TRBD2. From germline, CDR1 is LNHDA and CDR2 SQIVND (reference sequence). After removal of 7 bases from V and 2 bases from J, the junction contained 7 bases not matched to a gene. The CDR3 has 14 amino acids. CDR3 loop: CASTGGTNPYEQYF. CDR3 nucleotide sequence: TGTGCCAGTACGGGAGGGACTAACCCCTACGAGCAGTACTTC.

This chain links TRBV7-3 with TRBJ2-3; 7 bases fit TRBD2. This CDR3 has 16 amino acids. V dropped 3 bases and J dropped 6; count of bases not matched to a gene: 12. Germline CDR1 SGHTA, CDR2 FQGTGA. This chain's CDR3 is CASSFTYESGTDTQYF. DNA of the CDR3: TGTGCCAGCAGCTTCACTTACGAAAGCGGGACGGATACGCAGTATTTT.

The chain uses TRBV4-1 and TRBJ1-5; D unclear. The V and J ends lost 5 bases and 3 bases respectively, with 20 bases between them. Germline-derived CDR1 and CDR2 are MGHRA and YSYEKL. The CDR3 has 17 residues. The CDR3 sequence is CASSESPPDGTNQPQHF. CDR3 nucleotide sequence: TGCGCCAGCAGCGAATCCCCACCCGATGGCACCAATCAGCCCCAGCATTTT.